This T cell receptor beta chain was documented in a study of a mutant IDH1 vaccine in newly diagnosed glioma. The wider study: Former treatment meant radiotherapy, temozolomide, or both; the majority had gotten both.

As to this clone: Its target is unknown.

The CDR3 runs to 14 residues. With 3 bases removed from V and 5 bases from J, the gap between germline ends came to 14 bases. CDR1 MGHDK and CDR2 SYGVNS come from the germline V gene. Time point noted: week 35, safety follow-up. All doses held 300 ug of mutant IDH1 20-mer peptide, with topical imiquimod. The protocol was immunoSEQ multiplex PCR, while the TCRdb copy is restricted to in-frame clones and leaves out a portion. This table holds roughly 52,000 clones, roughly 84% found once. The source is a young woman with glioma. This chain links TRBV25-1 with TRBJ2-7; D may be TRBD1 (7 bases). The specimen was PBMCs, collected from a glioma patient whose treatment included an IDH1 peptide vaccine. CDR3 amino acids: CASSDTRGTDEQYF. As DNA, the CDR3 is TGTGCCAGCAGTGATACCCGCGGGACAGACGAGCAGTACTTC.